This TCR beta chain was captured by sequencing in a study of radiotherapy plus CTLA-4 blockade in lung cancer. Looking at the study overall: An objective response was seen in 15% to 20% of patients, and disease control in roughly 28%.

A remark on this clone: What it recognizes is unknown.

Here immunoSEQ multiplex PCR was the method, and the copy in TCRdb shows in-frame clones only, minus some. Of about 30,000 clones in the sample, 79% are singletons; the top ten hold 15% to 20%. Study results and caveats: Clones of tumor-derived TCRs expanded in blood after radiotherapy plus ipilimumab. According to reports, early shifts in blood T cell clones, alongside interferon-beta, forecast response most accurately.

V was pared by 6 bases and J by 8 bases, with 17 bases between. CDR3 size: 14 residues. The germline CDR1 and CDR2 sequences are MNHNS and SASEGT. Here the sequenced sample was peripheral blood, taken from a patient treated with radiotherapy plus ipilimumab. The chain recombines TRBV6-1 with TRBJ1-5; D gene uncertain. The receptor's source is a human donor with non-small cell lung cancer that progressed on radiotherapy plus ipilimumab. The CDR3 sequence is CASRALTITKPQHF. The CDR3 DNA follows: TGTGCCAGCAGAGCCTTAACTATTACGAAGCCCCAGCATTTT.